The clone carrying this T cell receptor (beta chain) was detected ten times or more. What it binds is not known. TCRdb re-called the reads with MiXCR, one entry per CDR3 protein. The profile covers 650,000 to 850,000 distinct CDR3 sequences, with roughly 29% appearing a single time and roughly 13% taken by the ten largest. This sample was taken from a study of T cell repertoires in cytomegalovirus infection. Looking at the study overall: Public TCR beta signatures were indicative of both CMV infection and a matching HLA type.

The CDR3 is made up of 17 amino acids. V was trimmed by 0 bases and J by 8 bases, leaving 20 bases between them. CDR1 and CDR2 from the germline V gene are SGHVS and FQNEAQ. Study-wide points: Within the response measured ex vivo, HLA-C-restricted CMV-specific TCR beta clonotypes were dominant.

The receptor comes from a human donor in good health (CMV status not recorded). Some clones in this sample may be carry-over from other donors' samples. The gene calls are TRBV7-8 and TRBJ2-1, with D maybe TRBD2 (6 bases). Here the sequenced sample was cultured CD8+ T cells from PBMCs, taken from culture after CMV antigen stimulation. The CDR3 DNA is TGTGCCAGCAGCTTAGCGCTTGCGGGGTGGGACGGAGATGAGCAGTTCTTC. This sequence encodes CASSLALAGWDGDEQFF.